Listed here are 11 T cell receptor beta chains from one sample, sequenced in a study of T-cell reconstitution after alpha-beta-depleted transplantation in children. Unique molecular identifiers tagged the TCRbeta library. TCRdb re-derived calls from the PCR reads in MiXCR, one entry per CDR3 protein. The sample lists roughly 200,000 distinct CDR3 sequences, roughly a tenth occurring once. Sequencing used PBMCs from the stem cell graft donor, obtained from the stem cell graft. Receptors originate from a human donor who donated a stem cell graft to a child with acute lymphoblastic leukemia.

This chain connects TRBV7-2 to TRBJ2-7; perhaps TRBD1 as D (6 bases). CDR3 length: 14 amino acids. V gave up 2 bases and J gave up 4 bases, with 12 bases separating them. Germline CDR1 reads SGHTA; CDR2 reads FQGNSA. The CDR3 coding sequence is TGTGCCAGCAGCTTACCGGACAGCTATTACGAGCAGTACTTC. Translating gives CASSLPDSYYEQYF.

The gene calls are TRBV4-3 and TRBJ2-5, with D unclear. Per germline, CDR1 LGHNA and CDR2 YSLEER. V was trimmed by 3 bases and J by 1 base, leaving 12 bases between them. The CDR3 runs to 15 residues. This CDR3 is CASSHHHSPQETQYF. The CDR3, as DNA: TGCGCCAGCAGCCATCATCACAGCCCCCAAGAGACCCAGTACTTC.

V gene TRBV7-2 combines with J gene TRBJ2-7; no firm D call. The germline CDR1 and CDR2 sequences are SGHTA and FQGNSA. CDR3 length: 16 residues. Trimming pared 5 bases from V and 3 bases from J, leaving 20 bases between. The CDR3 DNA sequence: TGTGCCAGCAGCCCGACAACAGCGACTGGATTCTACGAGCAGTACTTC. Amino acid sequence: CASSPTTATGFYEQYF.

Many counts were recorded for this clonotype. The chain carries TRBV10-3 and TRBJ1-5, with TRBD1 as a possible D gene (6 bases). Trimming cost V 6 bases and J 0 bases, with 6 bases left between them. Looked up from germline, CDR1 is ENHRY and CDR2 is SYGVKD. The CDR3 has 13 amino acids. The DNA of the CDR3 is TGTGCCATCAGGGACAGTAGCAATCAGCCCCAGCATTTT. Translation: CAIRDSSNQPQHF.

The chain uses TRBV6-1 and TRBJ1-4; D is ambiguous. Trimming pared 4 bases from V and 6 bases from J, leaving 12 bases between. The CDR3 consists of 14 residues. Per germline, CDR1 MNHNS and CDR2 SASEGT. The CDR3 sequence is CASSVEPMDEKLFF. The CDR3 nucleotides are TGTGCCAGCAGTGTAGAACCAATGGATGAAAAACTGTTTTTT.

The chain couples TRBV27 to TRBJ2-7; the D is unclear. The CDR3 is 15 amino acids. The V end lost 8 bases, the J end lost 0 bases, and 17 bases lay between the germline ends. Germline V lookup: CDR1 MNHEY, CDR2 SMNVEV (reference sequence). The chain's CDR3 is CASSPRYLSSYEQYF. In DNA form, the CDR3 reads TGTGCCAGCTCCCCTAGATACCTGAGCTCCTACGAGCAGTACTTC.

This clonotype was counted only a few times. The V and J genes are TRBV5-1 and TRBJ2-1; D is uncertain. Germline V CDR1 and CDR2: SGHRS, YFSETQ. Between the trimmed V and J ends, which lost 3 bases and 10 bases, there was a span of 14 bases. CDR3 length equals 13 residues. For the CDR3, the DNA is TGCGCCAGCAGCTCTCCTCCTTTGAGGGAGCAGTTCTTC. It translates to CASSSPPLREQFF.

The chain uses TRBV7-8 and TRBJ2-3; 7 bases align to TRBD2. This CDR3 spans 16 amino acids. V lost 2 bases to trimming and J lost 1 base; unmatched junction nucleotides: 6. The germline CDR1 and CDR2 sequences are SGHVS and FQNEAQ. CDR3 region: CASSLSPSGGTDTQYF. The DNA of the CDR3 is TGTGCCAGCAGCTTATCCCCCAGCGGGGGCACAGATACGCAGTATTTT.

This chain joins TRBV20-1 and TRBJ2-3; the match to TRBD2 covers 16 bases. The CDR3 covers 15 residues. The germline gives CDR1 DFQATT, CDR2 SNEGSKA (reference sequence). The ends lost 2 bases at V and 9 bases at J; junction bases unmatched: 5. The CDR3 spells CSARLTGLAGGTQYF. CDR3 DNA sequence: TGCAGTGCTAGATTGACGGGACTAGCGGGGGGGACGCAGTATTTT.

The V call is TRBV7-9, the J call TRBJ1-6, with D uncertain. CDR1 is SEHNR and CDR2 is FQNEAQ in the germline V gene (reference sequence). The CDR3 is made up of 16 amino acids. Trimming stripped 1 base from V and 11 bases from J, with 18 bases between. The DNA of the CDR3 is TGTGCCAGCAGCTTAGAGGGTGGGGAGCCGCAGCCACCCCTCCACTTT. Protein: CASSLEGGEPQPPLHF.

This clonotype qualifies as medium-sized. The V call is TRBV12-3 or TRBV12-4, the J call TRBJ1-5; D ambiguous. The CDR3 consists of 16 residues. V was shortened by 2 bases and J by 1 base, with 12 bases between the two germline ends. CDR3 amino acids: CASSLNRALSNQPQHF. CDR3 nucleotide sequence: TGTGCCAGCAGTTTAAATAGGGCCCTCAGCAATCAGCCCCAGCATTTT.